This T cell receptor beta chain was observed in a study of shared clonotypes between healthy human individuals. This clone came up a few times. Under the authors' procedure: Junction-only sequences without quality scores came from ImmunoSEQ, so filtering differed. The assay was immunoSEQ multiplex PCR, and TCRdb's table has in-frame clones only and misses some. V and J calls plus clone size are reproduced from that table; the DNA served to infer D and trimming. The table shows 97,000 or so clones, with around half occurring only once. Healthy and HIV-negative, the adult donors had no recent acute infections or vaccinations. The specimen sequenced was PBMCs. The receptor was isolated from a woman aged 35 to 49 in good health. Some clones in this sample may be carry-over from other donors' samples.

CDR3 nucleotide sequence: TGCAGCGTTAGAAGGACTGGTTCCTACGAGCAGTACTTC. It codes for CSVRRTGSYEQYF. The chain combines TRBV29-1 with TRBJ2-7, with D perhaps TRBD2 (5 bases). The CDR3 covers 13 residues. Germline V gene data show CDR1 as SQVTM and CDR2 as ANQGSEA. V was shortened by 5 bases and J by 1 base, with 12 bases between the two germline ends.